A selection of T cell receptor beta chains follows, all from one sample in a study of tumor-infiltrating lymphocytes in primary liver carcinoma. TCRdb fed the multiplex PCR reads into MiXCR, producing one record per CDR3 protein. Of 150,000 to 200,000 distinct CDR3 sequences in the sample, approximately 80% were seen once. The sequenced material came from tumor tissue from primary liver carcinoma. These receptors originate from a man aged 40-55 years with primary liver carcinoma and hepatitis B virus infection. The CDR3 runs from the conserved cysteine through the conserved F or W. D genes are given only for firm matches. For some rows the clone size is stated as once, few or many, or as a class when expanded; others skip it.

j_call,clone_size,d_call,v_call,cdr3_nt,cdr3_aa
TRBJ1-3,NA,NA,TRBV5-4,TGTGCCAACAGCTTGGTGTCCTCTGGAAACACCATATATTTT,CANSLVSSGNTIYF
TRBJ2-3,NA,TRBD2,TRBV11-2,TGTGTCAGTAGCCTGGAAACTGGGAGGGTCGGAGATACGCAGTATTTT,CVSSLETGRVGDTQYF
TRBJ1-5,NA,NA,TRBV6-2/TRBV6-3,TGTGCCAGTAGCTCCAGAGCGAGCAATCAGCCCCAGCATTTT,CASSSRASNQPQHF
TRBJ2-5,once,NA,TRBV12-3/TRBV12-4,TGTGACAGCAGTTTATCTACAGACCAAGAGACCCAGTACTTC,CDSSLSTDQETQYF
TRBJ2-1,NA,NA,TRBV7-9,TGTGCCAGCAGCCGGGACCGATCCTACAATGAGCAGTTCTTC,CASSRDRSYNEQFF
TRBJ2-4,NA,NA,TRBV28,TGTGCCAGCAGCCGGAGCGACAGTGGAGTAGTCAAAAACATTCAGTACTTC,CASSRSDSGVVKNIQYF
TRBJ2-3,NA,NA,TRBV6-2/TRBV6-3,TGTGCCAGCACCCTTACCTTCTCCGGATCGGGTCAGCCCCAGTATTTT,CASTLTFSGSGQPQYF
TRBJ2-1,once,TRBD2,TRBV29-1,TGCAGCGTTGGGACTAGCGGGAGCTACAAAGAGCAGCTTTTC,CSVGTSGSYKEQLF
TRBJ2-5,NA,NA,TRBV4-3,TGCGCCAGCAGCCAAGCGGCTACCGGGATGACTGGTGAGACACAGTACTTC,CASSQAATGMTGETQYF
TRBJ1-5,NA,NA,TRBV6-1,TGTGCCAGCAGTGGAGGAGGGAATGATCAACCCCAGCATTTT,CASSGGGNDQPQHF
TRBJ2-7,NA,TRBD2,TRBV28,TGTGCCAGCAGGCCGGGGGGTTTTTACGAGCAGTACTTC,CASRPGGFYEQYF
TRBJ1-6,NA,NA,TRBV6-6,TGTGCCAGCACTGAAGGGACCGTTCTACCCCTCCAATTT,CASTEGTVLPLQF
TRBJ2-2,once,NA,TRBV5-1,TGCGCCAGCAGCTGGACTACCCCGGCGAACACCGGGGAGCTGTTATTT,CASSWTTPANTGELLF
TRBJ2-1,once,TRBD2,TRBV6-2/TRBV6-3,TGCGCCAGCAGGACTAGCGGGAGAACTGAGAAGTTCTTC,CASRTSGRTEKFF
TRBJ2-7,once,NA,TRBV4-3,TGCGCTAGCAGCCAAGATAGGGGGTTGGGAGACGAGCAGTACTTC,CASSQDRGLGDEQYF
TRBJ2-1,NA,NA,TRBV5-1,TGCGCCAGGAGCTTGGAACTCCAACCCAATGAGCTGTTCTTC,CARSLELQPNELFF
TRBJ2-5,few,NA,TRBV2,TGTGCCAGCAGTGAATTTTCCGCATACCAAGAGACCCAGTACTTC,CASSEFSAYQETQYF
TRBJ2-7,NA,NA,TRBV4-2,TGTGCCAGCAACCAAGATCGGAATGAGCAGTACTTC,CASNQDRNEQYF
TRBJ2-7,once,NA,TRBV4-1,TGCGCCAGCAGTCGACCCGACTCCCTCTCCTACGAGTACTACTTC,CASSRPDSLSYEYYF
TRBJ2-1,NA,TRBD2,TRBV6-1,TGTGCCAGCAGTGAAGAGGCGGGAGGATACAATGGGCGGTTCTTC,CASSEEAGGYNGRFF
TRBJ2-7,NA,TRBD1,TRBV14,TGTGCCAGCAGCCGAGGACAGGGATTCATCCGGCAGTACTTC,CASSRGQGFIRQYF
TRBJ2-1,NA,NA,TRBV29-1,TGCAGCGACCCCCGGGACTTCACGAGGGTGCAGTTCTTC,CSDPRDFTRVQFF
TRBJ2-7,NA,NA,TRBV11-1,TGTACCAGCAGCTTAGGGCCGGCGGGTGAAAGTTCCTACGAGCAGTCATTC,CTSSLGPAGESSYEQSF
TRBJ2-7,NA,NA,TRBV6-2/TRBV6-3,TGTACCAGCAGACTTCCCGAGACTGCTTCCTACGAGCAGTACTTC,CTSRLPETASYEQYF
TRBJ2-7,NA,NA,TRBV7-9,TGTGCCCGCAGCTTGCCCGGTGAGGAGCAGTACTTC,CARSLPGEEQYF
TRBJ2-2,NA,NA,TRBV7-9,TGTGCCAGCAGCTTAGCTCTTCAAGGTTGGACCAGGGAGCTGTTTTTT,CASSLALQGWTRELFF
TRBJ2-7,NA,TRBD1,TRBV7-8,TGTGCCAGGAGCTCTTATGGCAGGGGGCCCTACGAGCAGTACTTC,CARSSYGRGPYEQYF
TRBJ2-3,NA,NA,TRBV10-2,TGCGCCAGCAGTGAGTTACAGGGACCAGCTAGTACAGGTACGCAGTATTTT,CASSELQGPASTGTQYF
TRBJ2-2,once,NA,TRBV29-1,TGCAGCGTTAGGACTAACGCGACGAACACCGGGGAGCTGTTTTTT,CSVRTNATNTGELFF
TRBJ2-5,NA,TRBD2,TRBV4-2,TGTACCAACAGCCAGTCTAGGACTAGCGGGGCGGGGGTAAACTTC,CTNSQSRTSGAGVNF
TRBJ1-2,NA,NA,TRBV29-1,TGCAGCGTCGAGACGGCCTTTGGCTATGGCTACACCTTC,CSVETAFGYGYTF
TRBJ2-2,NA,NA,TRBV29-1,TGCAACGCCGAACGCTACACCGGGGAGTTGTTTTTT,CNAERYTGELFF
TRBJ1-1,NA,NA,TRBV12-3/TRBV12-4,TGTGCCAGCAGTTTCGGTCGGGAGAACATGAACACTGAAGCTTTCTTT,CASSFGRENMNTEAFF
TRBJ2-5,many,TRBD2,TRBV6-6,TGTGCCAGCAGTTACGCGTCTAGCGGGCAAGAGACCCAGTACTTC,CASSYASSGQETQYF
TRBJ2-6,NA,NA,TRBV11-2,TGTGCAACCCAGCGGCTGTGCTCTGGGGCCAACGTCCTGACTTTC,CATQRLCSGANVLTF
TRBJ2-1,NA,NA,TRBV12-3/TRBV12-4,TGTGCTGGCAGTTTACTGGGCAATGAGCAGTTCTTC,CAGSLLGNEQFF
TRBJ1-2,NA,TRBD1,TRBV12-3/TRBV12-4,TGTGCCAGCAGATCCGGACAGGGGTTTGGCTATGGCTATACCTTC,CASRSGQGFGYGYTF
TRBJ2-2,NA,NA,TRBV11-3,TGTGCCAGCTGCTTAAACGCGAACACCGGGGAGCACTTTTTT,CASCLNANTGEHFF
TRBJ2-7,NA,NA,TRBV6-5,TGTGCCTGCAATTACAAGGGCCCTGCCACTTCGATACCCTACGAGCAATACTTC,CACNYKGPATSIPYEQYF
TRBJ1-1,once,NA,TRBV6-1,TGTGCCAGCATGCTATGTGGGGCTGAAGCTTTCTTT,CASMLCGAEAFF
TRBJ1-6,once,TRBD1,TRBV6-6,TGTGACAGCAGTACAACAGGGGTTTCGCCCCTCCACTTT,CDSSTTGVSPLHF
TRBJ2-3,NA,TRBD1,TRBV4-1,TGCGCCAGCAGAATGGACAGGACAGATACGCATTATTTT,CASRMDRTDTHYF
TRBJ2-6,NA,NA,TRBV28,TGTGCCGTCGGAGGACTTACTGAGGCCAATGTCCTGACTTTC,CAVGGLTEANVLTF
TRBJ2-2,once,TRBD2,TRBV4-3,TGCGCCAGCAACCAAGGTCCCGCGGGAGAGACCGGGGAACTGTTTTTT,CASNQGPAGETGELFF
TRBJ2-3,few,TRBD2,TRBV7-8,TGTGCCAGTAACTCCCCCGGGACTAGCGGGAGGAGTACGCAGTATTTT,CASNSPGTSGRSTQYF
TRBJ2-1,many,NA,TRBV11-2,TGTGCCAGCAGCACCCGACAGCTGGGCAATGAGCAGTTCTTC,CASSTRQLGNEQFF
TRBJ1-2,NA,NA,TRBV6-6,TGTGCCTCCTATGCGAAGGCAGCTAACTATGGCTACACCTTC,CASYAKAANYGYTF
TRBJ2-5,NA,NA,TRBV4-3,TGCGCCAGCAGCCAACGGGGAGAGGGTGAGGAGACCCAATACTTC,CASSQRGEGEETQYF
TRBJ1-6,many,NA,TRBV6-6,TGTGCCAGCACTGAAGGGACCGCTCTACCCCTCCACTTT,CASTEGTALPLHF
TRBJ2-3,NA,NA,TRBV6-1,TGTGGCAGCAAATTAGGGGCTACGCAGTATTTT,CGSKLGATQYF
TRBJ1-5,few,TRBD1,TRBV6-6,TGTGCTAGCAGTTACGGACAGGGGGACAGTCAGCCCCAGCATTTT,CASSYGQGDSQPQHF
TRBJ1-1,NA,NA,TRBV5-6,TGTGCCAGCAGGTGGGGGAGTCCTATGAACACTGAAGTTTTCTTT,CASRWGSPMNTEVFF
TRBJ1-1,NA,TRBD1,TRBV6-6,TGTGACAGAAGCACAGGGGGGACCACTGAAGCTTTCTTT,CDRSTGGTTEAFF
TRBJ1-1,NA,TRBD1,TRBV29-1,TGCAGCGTTGCTCAGGGGGACGCTGAAGTTTTCTTT,CSVAQGDAEVFF